This T cell receptor (beta chain) was sequenced in a study of Graves' ophthalmopathy and Graves' hyperthyroidism. The sequenced template was RNA, covering the TCR beta CDR3 region. An opening RT-PCR round employed HTBI primers and preceded a second-round multiplex PCR. TCRdb processed the multiplex PCR reads anew with MiXCR; each CDR3 protein has one entry. Of tens of thousands of distinct CDR3 sequences listed, around half are singletons. Germline V gene sequence: CDR1 DFQATT, CDR2 SNEGSKA (reference sequence). There are 13 residues in the CDR3. Deletions cut 1 base from V and 4 bases from J, with 5 bases between.

The source of this sequence is an adult man with Graves' ophthalmopathy. This chain links TRBV20-1 with TRBJ2-6; D is unresolved. The specimen sequenced was peripheral blood. CDR3 sequence reads: CSARAPGANVLTF. CDR3 sequence (DNA): TGCAGTGCTAGAGCCCCGGGGGCCAACGTCCTGACTTTC.